Listed below are T cell receptor beta chains from one sample, sequenced in a study of beta chain features in type 1 diabetes. TCRdb's copy holds only in-frame clones and misses some; the assay was immunoSEQ multiplex PCR. The sample carries approximately 160,000 clones, around 8% recorded once. Sequenced: central memory CD4+ T cells from blood. These receptors were collected from a man younger than 35 in good health. CDR3s include the opening cysteine and the closing phenylalanine or tryptophan. A D gene is named only where the DNA matches it firmly. For some rows the clone size is stated as once, few or many, or as a class when expanded; others skip it.

cdr3_aa cdr3_nt clone_size cdr3_length j_call v_call d_call
CASSFMGPDTQYF TGTGCCAGCAGCTTTATGGGCCCAGATACGCAGTATTTT few 13 TRBJ2-3 TRBV5-5 -
CAWNPGLGGVRVTGELFF TGTGCCTGGAACCCGGGACTAGGGGGTGTTCGGGTCACCGGGGAGCTGTTTTTT - 18 TRBJ2-2 TRBV30 TRBD2
CASRLSGSLQETQYF TGTGCCAGCAGGTTAAGCGGGTCCCTACAAGAGACCCAGTACTTC - 15 TRBJ2-5 TRBV2 -
CASSFPSGGYNEQFF TGTGCCAGCAGTTTCCCTAGCGGGGGGTACAATGAGCAGTTCTTC - 15 TRBJ2-1 TRBV28 TRBD2
CASSPGQAFTGELFF TGTGCCAGCAGCCCGGGACAGGCTTTCACCGGGGAGCTGTTTTTT - 15 TRBJ2-2 TRBV11-3 TRBD1
CASSSGAESSYNEQFF TGTGCCAGCAGCTCCGGAGCCGAGAGCTCCTACAATGAGCAGTTCTTC - 16 TRBJ2-1 TRBV11-3 -
CASSSGQGNSPLHF TGTGCCAGCAGCTCGGGACAGGGGAATTCACCCCTCCACTTT - 14 TRBJ1-6 TRBV5-4 TRBD1
CASSHGASGLYEQYF TGTGCCAGCAGCCATGGGGCTAGCGGCCTCTACGAGCAGTACTTC - 15 TRBJ2-7 TRBV14 TRBD2
CASSSLEGVNSPLHF TGTGCCAGCAGCTCCCTCGAAGGGGTTAATTCACCCCTCCACTTT - 15 TRBJ1-6 TRBV7-2 -
CASSLSGQGAVYGYTF TGTGCCAGCAGCTTATCCGGACAGGGGGCGGTCTATGGCTACACCTTC few 16 TRBJ1-2 TRBV7-9 TRBD1
CASTGQNTEAFF TGTGCCTCAACAGGGCAGAACACTGAAGCTTTCTTT many 12 TRBJ1-1 TRBV2 -
CASSYEANRDSPLHF TGTGCCAGCAGTTACGAGGCGAACCGGGATTCACCCCTCCACTTT few 15 TRBJ1-6 TRBV6-5 -
CAISEFSGGRNYGYTF TGTGCCATCAGTGAGTTCAGCGGCGGCAGAAACTATGGCTACACCTTC - 16 TRBJ1-2 TRBV10-3 -